This T cell receptor beta chain appears in the sequencing data of a study of spatial heterogeneity in lung cancer (dated 2019 in TCRdb). Regarding the complete study: Donors were over 60 patients with early-stage, untreated non-small cell lung cancer from the lung TRACERx cohort. Follow-up PBMC samples were sequenced whenever available, with a median time to follow-up of 2 to 3 years after resection. More beta-chain than alpha-chain transcripts were consistently detected, likely reflecting higher beta-chain transcript abundance. In the raw uncorrected reads, each unique combination of TCR and UMI appeared more than ten times on average. In non-small cell lung cancer, the study made a quantitative comparison of TCR alpha and beta repertoires among multiple tumor regions, matched nontumor lung and blood. Nonsynonymous mutation counts, determined by whole-exome sequencing of tumor tissue, were related to features of the TCR repertoire. Both alpha and beta chains were TCR-sequenced in samples taken at surgery, namely 220 tumor regions, approximately 66 matched nontumor lung samples and 56 PBMC samples.

The meaning of the sample's time point label: blood at routine non-recurrence follow-up after resection. For TCR sequencing, whole RNA was extracted from tumor and nontumor lung tissue, or from cryopreserved PBMC samples, and no cell sorting was done. A patient was chosen for TCR sequencing only when enough RNA was available from at least two tumor regions. As to this clonotype: Its antigen is not yet known. No clone much larger than this one lies a single base away; base qualities are absent.

Relative to germline, V is 8 bases shorter and J is 0 bases shorter, with 17 bases between their ends. Measured from the cysteine to the phenylalanine, the CDR3 is 16 residues long. Of all the DNA, just the CDR3 is kept, 48 bases in frame from base 1. The CDR1 and CDR2 encoded by the germline V gene are MNHEY and SVGEGT. Paper-wide results and their limitations: Ubiquitous expanded tumor TCRs were detected in blood more often at tumor resection than at routine follow-up. Only 11 to 15 patients were included in the comparisons of baseline and follow-up blood repertoires. Confirming at a functional level the hypothesis that regional TCRs recognize regional mutations was considered to require additional single-cell paired TCR alpha and beta sequencing.

Libraries came from 5' RACE. Instrument used: NextSeq 500. In the TCR library protocol, a unique molecular identifier was attached to each TCR cDNA molecule so that PCR and sequencing errors could be corrected. The source study handled its data this way. TCR identification, UMI-based error correction and CDR3 extraction were performed with Decombinator tools. TCRs above a frequency of 2 per 1,000, corresponding to the top 1% of the tumor frequency distribution, were defined as expanded. Renyi diversity was calculated using the R vegan package after each repertoire was subsampled 100 times to 5,000 TCRs. CDR3 similarity networks were constructed using string-kernel similarity of amino acid triplets, with links drawn between CDR3s whose pairwise similarity was above 0.82. TCRdb's own reprocessing of the public reads used fastp at Q25 and MiXCR and kept productive beta chains. Entries that share a CDR3 protein sequence are merged under the most common genes and DNA. For this entry, the V and J calls and clone size follow TCRdb and not the study's own pipeline. This sample holds 25,000 or so distinct CDR3 sequences; roughly 5% were observed only once. The ten biggest clones cover roughly a quarter of the sample.

The sample in question was PBMCs, obtained at follow-up. The chain is made from TRBV6-2 or TRBV6-3 and TRBJ1-5; the D gene is perhaps TRBD1, from 5 matching bases. This receptor was identified in a female donor with early-stage non-small cell lung cancer. The CDR3 region reads CASRSGPSLSNQPQHF. The DNA is TGTGCCAGCCGATCGGGACCGAGCCTTAGCAATCAGCCCCAGCATTTT.